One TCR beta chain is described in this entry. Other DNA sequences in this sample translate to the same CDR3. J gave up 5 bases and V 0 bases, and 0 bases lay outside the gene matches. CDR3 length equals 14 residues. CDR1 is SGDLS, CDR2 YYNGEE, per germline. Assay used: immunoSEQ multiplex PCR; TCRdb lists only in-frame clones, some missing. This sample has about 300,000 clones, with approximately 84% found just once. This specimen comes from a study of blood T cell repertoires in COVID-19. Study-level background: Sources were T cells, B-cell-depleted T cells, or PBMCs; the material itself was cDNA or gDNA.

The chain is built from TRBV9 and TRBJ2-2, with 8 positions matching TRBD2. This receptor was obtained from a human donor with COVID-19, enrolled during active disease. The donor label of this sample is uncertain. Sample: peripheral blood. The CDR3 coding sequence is TGTGCCAGCAGCGTAGGCGGGGGGACCGGGGAGCTGTTTTTT. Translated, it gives CASSVGGGTGELFF.